This TCR beta chain came from a study of long-term antiretroviral therapy in people with HIV. Looking at the study overall: The earliest samples predate the 2015 immediate-ART recommendation by about a decade. Study-wide results and limits: Post-ART, diversity grew, though it stayed under transplant donor control levels. Specimen acquisition occurred between the mid-2000s and the late 2010s, potentially under older ART regimens. No data on ART adherence, viral resistance or therapy changes.

On this clone itself: The antigen is undetermined.

At the survey level, the v3.0 immunoSEQ assay was run. Profiled with immunoSEQ multiplex PCR; TCRdb holds only in-frame clones, not every one. The sample records about 24,000 clones, around 84% being singletons. This clonotype originated in a man aged 25 to 40 with HIV. The specimen comprised unsorted PBMCs, sampled 5.9 years after starting antiretroviral therapy.

CDR3 DNA sequence: TGTGCCACCAGACCGGGAGGGGCGAGGGAGACCCAGTACTTC. Its translation is CATRPGGARETQYF. The chain carries TRBV15 and TRBJ2-5; 8 positions agree with TRBD2. The germline gives CDR1 LNHNV, CDR2 YYDKDF (reference sequence). V lost 6 bases to trimming and J lost 5 bases; unmatched junction nucleotides: 8. The CDR3 length is 14 residues.